The 20 T cell receptor beta chains below were found in one sample sequenced in a study of shared clonotypes between healthy human individuals. Clones were sequenced by immunoSEQ multiplex PCR, and TCRdb holds only the in-frame ones, with some missing. The sample gives roughly 2.5 million clones, more than 80% of which show up once; over 0.12% is in the top ten. Input material: naive CD4+ T cells sorted from blood. Indicated subset: CD45RA+ positively selected. These receptors were collected from a man aged 18 to 29 in good health.

In this sample, this clone turned up once. J is TRBJ1-6 and V is TRBV14; D is uncertain. There are 14 residues in the CDR3. Deletions cut 0 bases from V and 5 bases from J, with 5 bases between. CDR1 is SGHDN, CDR2 FVKESK, per germline. The CDR3 here is CASSQDPDNSPLHF. The CDR3 nucleotides are TGTGCCAGCAGCCAAGATCCGGATAATTCACCCCTCCACTTT.

CDR3 sequence: CASSQGRGSNEQFF. CDR3 bases: TGCGCCAGCAGTCAGGGAAGGGGTAGCAATGAGCAGTTCTTC. The chain employs TRBV23-1 and TRBJ2-1, with D perhaps matching TRBD1 (5 bases). TRBV23-1 falls under the ORF class, with uncertain function. V lost 3 bases and J lost 6, with 12 bases in between. The CDR3 loop spans 14 amino acids.

The chain joins TRBV27 to TRBJ2-7; no clear D gene. The CDR3 is made up of 13 amino acids. CDR1 and CDR2 from the germline V gene are MNHEY and SMNVEV (reference sequence). Trimming cost V 2 bases and J 2 bases, with 7 bases left between them. In DNA form, the CDR3 reads TGTGCCAGCAGTTTAGACCGAGCCTACGAGCAGTACTTC. The encoded protein is CASSLDRAYEQYF.

The gene calls are TRBV5-1 and TRBJ1-2; D not resolved. Trimming cost V 0 bases and J 6 bases, with 15 bases left between them. The CDR3 has 15 amino acids. From germline, CDR1 is SGHRS and CDR2 YFSETQ. CDR3 nucleotide sequence: TGCGCCAGCAGCTTGGGTTCCGCCCTAGGTGATGGCTACACCTTC. Translation: CASSLGSALGDGYTF.

The chain combines TRBV5-6 with TRBJ2-3; no reliable D call. The CDR3 is made up of 14 amino acids. The germline V gene has CDR1 SGHDT and CDR2 YYEEEE. Trimming took 4 bases from V and 0 from J, leaving 9 bases between them. The CDR3 is CASSPPSSTDTQYF. In DNA, the CDR3 is TGTGCCAGCAGCCCTCCGTCTAGCACAGATACGCAGTATTTT.

The CDR3 DNA reads as TGTGCCAGCAGTTATATGCGCGGGGGGCGGAGGGCTGAAGCTTTCTTT. It codes for CASSYMRGGRRAEAFF. This chain uses TRBV6-5 with TRBJ1-1; weak D call: TRBD1 (6 bases). CDR1 is MNHEY, CDR2 SVGAGI, per germline. The CDR3 is made up of 16 amino acids. Trimming shortened V by 3 bases and J by 6 bases, and 20 bases separated the two germline ends.

V gene TRBV10-2 combines with J gene TRBJ2-7; a weak D match, TRBD1 (6 bases). This CDR3 has 13 amino acids. Germline-derived CDR1 and CDR2 are WSHSY and SAAADI. Trimming pared 2 bases from V and 6 bases from J, leaving 11 bases between. Here the CDR3 DNA reads TGCGCCAGCAGTGAGACAGGGTATCTCGAGCAGTACTTC. It encodes CASSETGYLEQYF.

This clone was observed a single time. Other nucleotide sequences in the sample specify the same CDR3. This chain connects TRBV30 to TRBJ1-6; 9 nucleotides match TRBD1. Germline V gene lookup returns CDR1 GTSNPN and CDR2 SVGIG (reference sequence). Losses at the gene ends were 3 bases for V and 5 bases for J; bases not matched to a gene: 5. The CDR3 is 15 amino acids. In nucleotides, the CDR3 is TGTGCCTGGAGCGCCCGGGACAGGGATAATTCACCCCTCCACTTT. Translation: CAWSARDRDNSPLHF.

The rearrangement uses TRBV27 and TRBJ1-2; 8 bases align to TRBD1. With 7 bases clipped from V and 5 bases from J, the junction kept 6 bases outside the gene matches. This CDR3 is 13 amino acids long. Germline assignment: CDR1 MNHEY and CDR2 SMNVEV (reference sequence). DNA for the CDR3: TGTGCCAGCAAATCGACAGGGGAATATGGCTACACCTTC. Its translation: CASKSTGEYGYTF.

CDR3 DNA: TGTGCCAGCAGCGTTATGCAGGGACGGACTGAAGCTTTCTTT. It encodes CASSVMQGRTEAFF. J is TRBJ1-1 and V is TRBV7-9, with TRBD1 as a possible D gene (5 bases). The CDR3 runs 14 residues. The germline CDR1 and CDR2 sequences are SEHNR and FQNEAQ (reference sequence). The V gene lost 5 bases and the J gene lost 5 bases, with 15 bases spanning the gap.

The chain joins TRBV21-1 to TRBJ1-2; the D call in the table, TRBD1, was not verified against the DNA. TRBV21-1 is reported as a pseudogene. CDR3 length: 20 residues. The chain's CDR3 is CASSKVNKWQGASCGYGYTF. In DNA, the CDR3 is TGTGCCAGCAGCAAAGTAAATAAGTGGCAGGGGGCATCATGTGGCTATGGCTACACCTTC.

This clone occurred a few times. An end of the junction does not agree with germline; a read error may underlie this. V is TRBV2 and J is TRBJ2-7; tentatively, D is TRBD1 or TRBD2 (5 bases each). Looked up from germline, CDR1 is SNHLY and CDR2 is FYNNEI. This CDR3 comprises 14 residues. CDR3 DNA: TGTGCCAGCAGGGAAGGACTCATGGGGGACGAGCAGTACTTC. Protein product: CASREGLMGDEQYF.

The rearrangement links TRBV2 to TRBJ1-4; maybe TRBD1 (6 bases). The CDR3 is 13 amino acids. The V end lost 4 bases, the J end lost 7 bases, and 10 bases lay between the germline ends. Germline assignment: CDR1 SNHLY and CDR2 FYNNEI. Here the CDR3 reads CASSAGEGEKLFF. The DNA for the CDR3 is TGTGCCAGCAGTGCAGGGGAAGGTGAAAAACTGTTTTTT.

About this clone: Different DNA sequences within this sample yield the same CDR3. This chain links TRBV11-2 with TRBJ1-1; D remains unclear. The V and J ends lost 4 bases and 1 base respectively, with 7 bases between them. The CDR3 has 13 amino acids. Germline lookup yields CDR1 SGHAT and CDR2 FQNNGV. CDR3 loop: CASSWGENTEAFF. CDR3 in DNA: TGTGCCAGCAGCTGGGGAGAGAACACTGAAGCTTTCTTT. The variable domain in full, completed from reference TRBV11-2 and TRBJ1-1, reads EAGVAQSPRYKIIEKRQSVAFWCNPISGHATLYWYQQILGQGPKLLIQFQNNGVVDDSQLPKDRFSAERLKGVDSTLKIQPAKLEDSAVYLCASSWGENTEAFFGQGTRLTVV.

This sequence joins TRBV5-1 and TRBJ2-7; 9 bases agree with TRBD1. The J segment lost 3 bases and the V segment lost 0 bases, leaving 13 bases of the junction unmatched. Germline lookup yields CDR1 SGHRS and CDR2 YFSETQ. This CDR3 has 18 amino acids. The DNA for the CDR3 is TGCGCCAGCAGCTTGGACGGGACAGGGCCCTACCATGACTACGAGCAGTACTTC. This translates into CASSLDGTGPYHDYEQYF.

The gene calls are TRBV6-1 and TRBJ1-5; D is ambiguous. The germline V and J ends were trimmed by 8 bases and 1 base, with 9 bases remaining between them. Germline CDR1 MNHNS, CDR2 SASEGT. The CDR3 loop spans 13 amino acids. Written as DNA, the CDR3 is TGTGCCAGCGGTCAGGAAAGCAATCAGCCCCAGCATTTT. This sequence encodes CASGQESNQPQHF.

The rearrangement uses TRBV6-1 and TRBJ1-2; TRBD1 is a possible D gene (6 bases). The ends were cut back, 5 bases at V and 8 bases at J, with 12 bases in the middle. This CDR3 contains 12 residues. CDR1 is MNHNS, CDR2 SASEGT, per germline. The CDR3 is CASSFGGPGYTF. DNA of the CDR3: TGTGCCAGCAGTTTCGGGGGGCCGGGCTACACCTTC.

Concerning this clone itself: Different DNA sequences within this sample yield the same CDR3. This chain connects TRBV6-5 to TRBJ2-7; D not resolved. Germline V gene lookup returns CDR1 MNHEY and CDR2 SVGAGI. V was clipped by 4 bases and J by 2 bases, with 3 bases between them. This CDR3 is 11 amino acids long. As DNA, the CDR3 is TGTGCCAGCAGTTCAACCTACGAGCAGTACTTC. It codes for CASSSTYEQYF.

The chain uses TRBV5-4 and TRBJ2-2; possibly TRBD1 for D (6 bases). Per the germline V gene, CDR1 is SGHNT and CDR2 is YYREEE (reference sequence). V lost 4 bases, J lost 4 bases, and 11 bases lay in between. This CDR3 has 14 amino acids. The CDR3 nucleotides are TGTGCCAGCAGCCTTGGACAGCCCACCGGGGAGCTGTTTTTT. It translates to CASSLGQPTGELFF.

The J gene is TRBJ2-7, the V gene TRBV6-5, with TRBD1 identical over 10 bases. From germline, CDR1 is MNHEY and CDR2 SVGAGI. Trimming took 10 bases from V and 1 from J; bases not matched to a gene: 7. The CDR3 has 14 residues. The DNA for the CDR3 is TGTGCCACCCGGAGGGGACAGGGGTCCTACGAGCAGTACTTC. Translated, it gives CATRRGQGSYEQYF.